What follows is one T cell receptor (beta chain) and its context. This sample is drawn from a study of cytomegalovirus exposure and HLA in healthy donors. The CDR3 has 16 amino acids. Germline V gene lookup returns CDR1 MNHEY and CDR2 SMNVEV (reference sequence). V trimming: 2 bases; J trimming: 2 bases; junction bases outside the gene matches: 5. A multiplex PCR was run with 60 Vbeta primers and 13 Jbeta primers. This table comes from immunoSEQ multiplex PCR, and its TCRdb copy is limited to in-frame clones, with some not included. The sample lists 200,000 to 250,000 clones; around 73% were seen once.

The rearrangement joins TRBV27 to TRBJ2-5, with 10 nucleotides matching TRBD2. The TCR originated in a male donor in good health and CMV-seronegative. The sample consisted of PBMCs. The CDR3 sequence: CASSLLGLAPQETQYF. The CDR3 DNA is TGTGCCAGCAGTTTACTGGGACTAGCGCCACAAGAGACCCAGTACTTC.